This entry lists 6 T cell receptor beta chains sequenced from one sample in a study of Ad26.COV2.S vaccination and SARS-CoV-2 variants. TCRdb's copy holds only in-frame clones and misses some; the assay was immunoSEQ multiplex PCR. Of around 450,000 clones listed, 70% to 90% are singletons. As for treatment: around 19 received Ad26.COV2.S at low or high dose, single or two shots; several received placebo; per-sample allocation not given. The samples date from day 63 after the first vaccine or placebo injection. Sequenced here: peripheral blood, sampled in a trial of Ad26.COV2.S vaccine versus placebo. These receptors were obtained from a person between 18 and 59 years old who received the Ad26.COV2.S COVID-19 vaccine or a placebo.

This rearrangement joins TRBV5-1 to TRBJ2-7, with unresolved D. Trimming took off 0 bases at V and 3 bases at J, with 13 bases between the two ends. Per the germline V gene, CDR1 is SGHRS and CDR2 is YFSETQ. CDR3 length: 15 amino acids. This CDR3 reads CASSLVHSQHYEQYF. The CDR3 nucleotides are TGCGCCAGCAGCTTGGTCCATAGCCAGCACTACGAGCAGTACTTC.

J is TRBJ1-6 and V is TRBV6-1; TRBD1 matches 9 bases. The J segment lost 9 bases and the V segment lost 2 bases, leaving 5 bases of the junction unmatched. The CDR3 is made up of 15 amino acids. CDR1 and CDR2 (germline): MNHNS, SASEGT. The CDR3 protein is CASSEIGQGSSPLHF. Written as DNA, the CDR3 is TGTGCCAGCAGTGAAATCGGACAGGGGAGTTCACCCCTCCACTTT.

The rearrangement joins TRBV14 to TRBJ2-1; 10 nucleotides match TRBD2. Germline values: CDR1 SGHDN, CDR2 FVKESK. The CDR3 runs 15 residues. V gave up 2 bases and J gave up 8 bases; unmatched junction bases: 6. CDR3 coding DNA: TGTGCCAGCAGCCAACCGAGCGGGGGGGTCGATGAGCAGTTCTTC. As protein: CASSQPSGGVDEQFF.

The J gene is TRBJ2-2, the V gene TRBV6-5; 7 bases agree with TRBD1. With 6 bases clipped from V and 2 bases from J, the junction kept 6 bases outside the gene matches. CDR1 is MNHEY, CDR2 SVGAGI, per germline. The CDR3 has 15 amino acids. The CDR3 here is CASSRTGLNTGELFF. In DNA form, the CDR3 reads TGTGCCAGCAGCAGGACAGGCCTCAACACCGGGGAGCTGTTTTTT.

The V and J genes are TRBV12-3 or TRBV12-4 and TRBJ1-5; 7 bases map to TRBD1. Trimming took 6 bases from V and 6 from J; bases not matched to a gene: 5. The CDR3 is made up of 13 amino acids. In nucleotides, the CDR3 is TGTGCCAGCAGCAAAGACAGGGTTCAGCCCCAGCATTTT. Protein product: CASSKDRVQPQHF.

The genes are TRBV5-1 and TRBJ1-1; 8 nucleotides line up with TRBD1. V dropped 1 base and J dropped 7; count of bases not matched to a gene: 3. Germline-derived CDR1 and CDR2 are SGHRS and YFSETQ. The CDR3 is 13 amino acids. The DNA for the CDR3 is TGCGCCAGCAGCTTGCAGGGACAGGTTGAAGCTTTCTTT. Translation: CASSLQGQVEAFF.